This T cell receptor (beta chain) came from a study of OX40 agonist ivuxolimab in advanced cancers. Study summary: Patients undergoing dose escalation presented with hepatocellular carcinoma, melanoma, renal cell or head and neck cancer. Overall study findings and caveats: In CD8+ T cells, expanded clones were on average more numerous than in CD4+.

The table came from immunoSEQ multiplex PCR; TCRdb's copy has only in-frame clones and leaves some out. The table includes about 50,000 clones, 75% to 80% detected once. In regard to this clone: The antigen is not known.

This CDR3 has 13 residues. Germline values: CDR1 LNHDA, CDR2 SQIVND (reference sequence). Trimming took 3 bases from V and 6 from J, leaving 8 bases between them. The V call is TRBV19, the J call TRBJ1-4, with a weak D call TRBD1 (6 bases). The sequencing used CD4+ or CD8+ T cells sorted from blood, collected in a trial of the OX40 agonist ivuxolimab. The sequence was collected from an adult with an advanced solid tumor such as melanoma, head and neck, liver or kidney cancer. CDR3 amino acids: CASSIGQHEKLFF. Written as DNA, the CDR3 is TGTGCCAGTAGTATCGGACAGCATGAAAAACTGTTTTTT.